The 21 T cell receptor beta chains listed next were all sequenced from one sample in a study of naive and memory T cell subsets (dated by TCRdb to 2016 to 2017). The library was obtained by UMI-ligation and nested PCR. Sequenced using an Illumina MiSeq. The beta constant-region primer was an equimolar mix of two oligonucleotides covering both TRBC1 and TRBC2. The ligated cDNA went through four rounds of PCR with nested alpha and beta constant-region primers together with the SP2 primer. TCRdb passed the public sequencing reads through fastp at Q25 and MiXCR, retaining productive beta sequences. Records with the same CDR3 protein are collapsed into one entry carrying the most frequent genes and DNA. The sample table lists around 110,000 distinct CDR3 sequences, around 35% of them with a count of one. In total, the top ten clones hold more than 0.8% of the sample. The source material was central memory CD4+ T cells from blood. The cell subset or site label for this specimen denotes: central memory, CD45RA- CD27+. All receptors come from a human donor in good health.

The chain links TRBV12-3 or TRBV12-4 to TRBJ2-7, with 8 bases matching TRBD2. V was pared by 6 bases and J by 3 bases, with 4 bases of the junction left unmatched. The CDR3 runs 13 residues. CDR3 region: CASRKREFYEQYF. The DNA of the CDR3 is TGTGCCAGCAGAAAGCGGGAGTTCTACGAGCAGTACTTC.

The chain recombines TRBV7-2 with TRBJ1-3; D ambiguous. The length of the CDR3 is 14 residues. Germline lookup yields CDR1 SGHTA and CDR2 FQGNSA. The V and J ends lost 2 bases and 2 bases respectively, with 7 bases between them. In DNA form, the CDR3 reads TGTGCCAGCAGCTTAATCAAAACTGGAAACACCATATATTTT. Amino acid sequence: CASSLIKTGNTIYF.

The table lists this clonotype with many counts. V is TRBV20-1 and J is TRBJ2-3; 12 positions agree with TRBD2. V lost 5 bases to trimming and J lost 3 bases; unmatched junction nucleotides: 3. The CDR3 extends over 14 amino acids. Germline lookup yields CDR1 DFQATT and CDR2 SNEGSKA (reference sequence). The CDR3 loop reads CSAPTSGSTDTQYF. CDR3 bases: TGCAGTGCTCCGACTAGCGGGAGTACAGATACGCAGTATTTT.

The chain joins TRBV2 to TRBJ2-7; 8 positions match TRBD2. From germline, CDR1 is SNHLY and CDR2 FYNNEI. There are 14 residues in the CDR3. Unmatched junction bases numbered 9, after V lost 6 bases and J lost 5 bases. The CDR3 sequence is CASSPAGAVDEQYF. The CDR3 DNA reads as TGTGCCAGCAGCCCAGCGGGAGCGGTAGACGAGCAGTACTTC. Combining the CDR3 with reference TRBV2 and TRBJ2-7 gives the whole variable domain EPEVTQTPSHQVTQMGQEVILRCVPISNHLYFYWYRQILGQKVEFLVSFYNNEISEKSEIFDDQFSVERPDGSNFTLKIRSTKLEDSAMYFCASSPAGAVDEQYFGPGTRLTVT.

This clonotype has only a few counts. CDR3 loop: CASSSGVRSQYF. CDR3 nucleotides: TGTGCCAGCAGTAGCGGGGTCCGCTCTCAGTATTTT. The gene calls are TRBV28 and TRBJ2-3; 7 positions match TRBD2. The germline V gene encodes CDR1 MDHEN and CDR2 SYDVKM. The CDR3 runs to 12 residues. Losses at the gene ends were 5 bases for V and 12 bases for J; bases not matched to a gene: 8.

The chain combines TRBV20-1 with TRBJ1-5; D is unresolved. The V end lost 6 bases, the J end lost 2 bases, and 14 bases lay between the germline ends. Per the germline V gene, CDR1 is DFQATT and CDR2 is SNEGSKA (reference sequence). The CDR3 has 14 residues. For the CDR3, the DNA is TGCAGTGCGAGTGGGGTTTTAGGCAATCAGCCCCAGCATTTT. Its protein product is CSASGVLGNQPQHF.

The chain employs TRBV27 and TRBJ2-1, with a possible D match to TRBD2 (6 bases). V shed 5 bases and J shed 6 bases, with 14 bases lying between them. CDR3 length: 14 residues. Per germline, CDR1 MNHEY and CDR2 SMNVEV (reference sequence). The CDR3, as DNA: TGTGCCAGCAGTCCCCTGGCGGGAAGCAATGAGCAGTTCTTC. Amino acids: CASSPLAGSNEQFF.

This clonotype was picked up many times. This chain links TRBV20-1 with TRBJ2-7; 8 bases are a match to TRBD1. The V segment lost 2 bases and the J segment 0 bases; nucleotides outside the gene matches: 3. The CDR3 consists of 14 residues. From germline, CDR1 is DFQATT and CDR2 SNEGSKA (reference sequence). This chain's CDR3 is CSARYRGSSYEQYF. CDR3 DNA: TGCAGTGCTAGATACAGGGGGAGCTCCTACGAGCAGTACTTC.

The chain combines TRBV30 with TRBJ2-3; D is undetermined. This CDR3 has 14 amino acids. Germline V gene sequence: CDR1 GTSNPN, CDR2 SVGIG (reference sequence). V was shortened by 4 bases and J by 6 bases, with 17 bases between the two germline ends. The CDR3 DNA reads as TGTGCCTGGATGACACCCGAAACCTCGGATACGCAGTATTTT. Translated: CAWMTPETSDTQYF.

This clonotype was recorded at least ten times. V gene TRBV5-1 combines with J gene TRBJ2-7; maybe TRBD2 (6 bases). Germline assignment: CDR1 SGHRS and CDR2 YFSETQ. V lost 1 base, J lost 1 base, and 12 bases lay in between. The CDR3 extends over 15 amino acids. This CDR3 reads CASSLSGGESYEQYF. In DNA form, the CDR3 reads TGCGCCAGCAGCTTGTCCGGGGGTGAATCCTACGAGCAGTACTTC. The full variable domain, in which reference TRBV5-1 and TRBJ2-7 provide the parts outside the CDR3, is KAGVTQTPRYLIKTRGQQVTLSCSPISGHRSVSWYQQTPGQGLQFLFEYFSETQRNKGNFPGRFSGRQFSNSRSEMNVSTLELGDSALYLCASSLSGGESYEQYFGPGTRLTVT.

This clonotype was seen only once. This chain links TRBV27 with TRBJ1-3; 7 bases fit TRBD1. CDR1 is MNHEY, CDR2 SMNVEV, per germline (reference sequence). V lost 4 bases to trimming and J lost 0 bases; unmatched junction nucleotides: 15. CDR3 length: 19 residues. CDR3 amino acids: CASSSRMSGGSHSGNTIYF. The CDR3 DNA sequence: TGTGCCAGCAGTTCCCGAATGTCAGGGGGTTCTCACTCTGGAAACACCATATATTTT.

V gene TRBV6-6 combines with J gene TRBJ1-1; maybe TRBD1 (6 bases). The CDR3 is 14 residues long. Looked up from germline, CDR1 is MNHNY and CDR2 is SVGAGI (reference sequence). The V end was cut by 6 bases, the J end by 1 base, with 12 bases between. The CDR3 DNA sequence: TGTGCCAGCAGGCTAGGGGGATCGAACACTGAAGCTTTCTTT. As protein: CASRLGGSNTEAFF.

This rearrangement joins TRBV20-1 to TRBJ2-7; no definite D call. The V end was cut by 1 base, the J end by 4 bases, with 14 bases between. This CDR3 has 14 residues. The germline V gene encodes CDR1 DFQATT and CDR2 SNEGSKA (reference sequence). CDR3 in amino acids: CSARAGEYSYEQYF. CDR3 bases: TGCAGTGCTAGAGCGGGCGAGTACTCGTACGAGCAGTACTTC.

This clonotype was found many times. The genes are TRBV28 and TRBJ1-5; a weak D match, TRBD1 (5 bases). Deletions cut 8 bases from V and 3 bases from J, with 20 bases between. Germline CDR1 MDHEN, CDR2 SYDVKM. The CDR3 has 16 amino acids. The DNA for the CDR3 is TGTGCCAGCCGCTCCCCCAGTCCGGGGGACAATCAGCCCCAGCATTTT. Protein product: CASRSPSPGDNQPQHF.

This clonotype appeared a few times. The chain is built from TRBV20-1 and TRBJ2-3, with a tentative D call TRBD2 (5 bases). Trimming stripped 4 bases from V and 0 bases from J, with 14 bases between. The CDR3 length is 15 residues. Germline assignment: CDR1 DFQATT and CDR2 SNEGSKA (reference sequence). CDR3 sequence: CSATLAQSSTDTQYF. The DNA for the CDR3 is TGCAGTGCTACTCTAGCACAATCTAGCACAGATACGCAGTATTTT.

This clonotype was recorded a few times. The chain combines TRBV11-2 with TRBJ2-1; 7 nucleotides agree with TRBD2. The germline gives CDR1 SGHAT, CDR2 FQNNGV. The CDR3 length is 15 residues. V was pared by 5 bases and J by 6 bases, with 10 bases of the junction left unmatched. The CDR3 region is CASSQRAGVGNEQFF. DNA for the CDR3: TGTGCCAGCAGCCAGAGGGCGGGAGTCGGCAATGAGCAGTTCTTC. Full variable domain (rest looked up from reference TRBV11-2 and TRBJ2-1): EAGVAQSPRYKIIEKRQSVAFWCNPISGHATLYWYQQILGQGPKLLIQFQNNGVVDDSQLPKDRFSAERLKGVDSTLKIQPAKLEDSAVYLCASSQRAGVGNEQFFGPGTRLTVL.

This clonotype has a handful of counts. This sequence joins TRBV7-9 and TRBJ2-1, with 11 bases that match TRBD2. CDR1 is SEHNR and CDR2 is FQNEAQ in the germline V gene (reference sequence). V dropped 5 bases and J dropped 3; count of bases not matched to a gene: 9. The CDR3 is made up of 17 amino acids. The CDR3 protein is CASSPGTSGDHYNEQFF. CDR3 nucleotide sequence: TGTGCCAGCAGCCCAGGGACTAGCGGAGACCACTACAATGAGCAGTTCTTC.

This clonotype was seen more than once but under ten times. V and J are TRBV4-1 and TRBJ2-7; D is unclear. The germline V and J ends were trimmed by 4 bases and 2 bases, with 15 bases remaining between them. Germline V gene sequence: CDR1 MGHRA, CDR2 YSYEKL. This CDR3 spans 15 amino acids. The CDR3 DNA reads as TGCGCCAGCAGCCGTGAGCCGACACATACCTACGAGCAGTACTTC. Its protein product is CASSREPTHTYEQYF.

V usage is TRBV11-2 and J usage is TRBJ1-2; D is perhaps TRBD1 (6 bases). CDR1 and CDR2 from the germline V gene are SGHAT and FQNNGV. The CDR3 sequence is 14 residues long. Trimming pared 2 bases from V and 7 bases from J, leaving 14 bases between. CDR3 DNA: TGTGCCAGCAGCTTAACAGGGTCGGACGGTGGCTACACCTTC. Residues: CASSLTGSDGGYTF.

This chain links TRBV6-1 with TRBJ2-3, with unresolved D. In germline, CDR1 is MNHNS, CDR2 SASEGT. CDR3 length equals 17 residues. With 4 bases removed from V and 1 base from J, the gap between germline ends came to 18 bases. DNA for the CDR3: TGTGCCAGCAGTGTAGGCCAGTTAGGGCTCGGCACAGATACGCAGTATTTT. Its translation is CASSVGQLGLGTDTQYF.

This clonotype showed up many times. CDR3 region: CASSLMLASYNEQFF. CDR3 coding DNA: TGTGCCAGCAGCTTAATGCTAGCCTCCTACAATGAGCAGTTCTTC. The J gene is TRBJ2-1, the V gene TRBV11-2; possibly TRBD2 for D (5 bases). The ends were cut back, 2 bases at V and 0 bases at J, with 8 bases in the middle. Germline CDR1 reads SGHAT; CDR2 reads FQNNGV. CDR3 size: 15 residues.